This T cell receptor beta chain appears in the sequencing data of a study of beta chain features in type 1 diabetes (dated by TCRdb to the late 2010s). A note on the overall study: Mean age, gender distribution, total cell number and subset yield did not differ between patients and healthy donors. A total of roughly 99,000,000 sorted cells were examined across all samples, and the number of cells per subset was strongly correlated with RNA yield. The study compared the TCRB repertoires of sorted circulating CD4+ T cell subsets in recently diagnosed type 1 diabetes patients with those in matched healthy donors. Regulatory and stem cell-like memory subsets were isolated from only 8 patients and roughly eight healthy donors, whereas naive and central memory subsets came from all 30 or so donors. Summary of the overall study and its limitations: At VDJ recombination sites, type 1 diabetes patients had fewer insertions and more deleted nucleotides, which implies abnormalities in thymic rearrangement. Sequencing cDNA rather than genomic DNA could over-represent highly expressing activated cells, although activation and CD3 levels did not differ between groups. PCR might favor shorter templates, but patient and control samples were amplified and corrected together, so any skew would affect both groups equally. HLA sub-analyses involved small numbers of individuals, so any influence of HLA type on TCRB rearrangement remained unresolved. The naive, central memory and regulatory TCRB repertoires appeared to resemble one another more closely among patients than among healthy donors. A moderate but significant shortening of TCRB CDR3 length was observed in type 1 diabetes patients in all four CD4+ subsets.

Concerning this clone: Its cognate antigen has yet to be identified. Nothing much larger sits one base from this clone, and base qualities are not available.

The entire amount of isolated RNA was reverse transcribed using the High Capacity cDNA Reverse Transcription Kit, so the sequenced TCRB transcripts were expressed ones. Deep immunoSEQ sequencing was applied to naive, central memory and regulatory T cell samples, giving an average of roughly 3.3 million total reads per sample. Sorted cells were lysed in RLT buffer, and RNA was extracted using DNase-treated RNeasy Micro or Mini kits according to cell number. To prevent cross-contamination, each cell subset was processed individually, whereas patient and healthy donor samples were processed jointly. TCRB sequences were amplified from cDNA with the immunoSEQ multiplex PCR, producing 87-bp fragments spanning the CDR3 region. Amplicons were sequenced on the Illumina HiSeq platform. The original pipeline was this. Synthetic template baselines were used to correct PCR bias computationally, reads within Hamming distance 2 were collapsed together, and singletons that could not be merged were discarded. Reads were aligned against IMGT to assign V, D and J genes, CDR3 length and insertions or deletions at six rearrangement sites. Within each subset, clonotype counts were normalized to sorted cell number, after which true diversity and Gini coefficients were computed with the tcR R package. Repertoire sharing was quantified using the overlap coefficient calculated on TCRB nucleotide sequences. As a proxy for the pre-selection repertoire, out-of-frame TCRB sequences from naive cells were analyzed. TCRdb provides this immuneACCESS table in a form limited to in-frame rearrangements. Some clones are lacking; in checked studies, under half of them reflect an unresolved V gene, and why the rest are absent is not known. V and J calls and clone size are given by that table; D and trimming were obtained from the DNA. This sample gives roughly 240,000 clones in total; under 70% of them show up just once. About 0.051% of the sample is in the top ten clones.

A single peripheral blood draw of about 116 mL on average was collected from each donor into heparinised tubes. Naive, central memory, regulatory and stem cell-like memory CD4+ T cells were sorted on a BD FACSAria II using a panel including CD45RO, CCR7, CD25, CD127, CD95 and CD27. Every sorted population had a purity above 95%. Right away, PBMCs were isolated by Lymphoprep density gradient centrifugation and were stained directly, with no culture step. Samples were stained and sorted in pairs, with one healthy donor and one patient per experiment, so that batch effects were minimized. Trimming takes 2 bases from V and 3 bases from J, and the germline ends sit 11 bases apart. For CDR1 and CDR2, the germline V gene lists KGHSH and LQKENI. The CDR3 goes from the cysteine to the phenylalanine over 14 residues. The kept DNA is CDR3 alone, 42 bases in frame from the first base.

The chain was built from TRBV18 and TRBJ2-7; TRBD1 is possibly the D segment (5 matching bases). What was sequenced was naive CD4+ T cells from blood. The meaning of the sample's cell subset or site label: true naive CD4+ T cells. The sequence was collected from a man younger than 40 in good health. Read as DNA, the sequence is TGTGCCAGCTCACCAGAGGCAGGGAACTACGAGCAGTACTTC. Protein translation: CASSPEAGNYEQYF.